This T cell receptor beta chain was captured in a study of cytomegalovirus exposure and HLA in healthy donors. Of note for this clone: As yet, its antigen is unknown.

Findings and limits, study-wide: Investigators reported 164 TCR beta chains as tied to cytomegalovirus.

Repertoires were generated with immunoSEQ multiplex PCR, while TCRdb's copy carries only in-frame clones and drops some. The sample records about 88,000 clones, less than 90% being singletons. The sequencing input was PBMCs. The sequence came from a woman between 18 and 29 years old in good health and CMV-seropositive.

The CDR3 sequence: CASSSPGTGRDYGYTF. Written as DNA, the CDR3 is TGTGCCAGCAGTTCCCCCGGGACAGGAAGAGACTATGGCTACACCTTC. The chain recombines TRBV28 with TRBJ1-2, with 8 bases lining up with TRBD1. CDR3 length: 16 residues. The V gene end was trimmed by 4 bases and the J gene end by 3 bases; junction bases not matched to a gene: 10. Germline loops: CDR1 MDHEN, CDR2 SYDVKM.